These 14 T cell receptor beta chains share one sample of origin, sequenced in a study of metastatic and nonmetastatic thyroid tumors. Thyroid surgery was preceded by no treatment in any patient. TCRdb re-called the PCR reads with MiXCR. This table has 15,000 to 20,000 clones, over 25% appearing once. Sequencing used tumor tissue. Receptors originate from a male donor with papillary thyroid cancer or a benign thyroid nodule (not recorded which). Some clones in this sample may be carry-over from other donors' samples.

This clone showed up many times. V gene TRBV3-1 combines with J gene TRBJ1-4; D is perhaps TRBD1 (5 bases). V was shortened by 4 bases and J by 6 bases, with 15 bases between the two germline ends. CDR3 size: 15 residues. Germline V gives CDR1 LGHDT, CDR2 YNNKEL (reference sequence). The CDR3 DNA is TGTGCCAGCAGCCTAGGACATTCTCGAGATGAAAAACTGTTTTTT. Translated: CASSLGHSRDEKLFF.

This clone has only a few counts. An end of the junction does not agree with germline; a read error may underlie this. The CDR3 is CASNYQGASYGQYF. The CDR3 nucleotides are TGTGCCAGCAATTACCAGGGGGCATCCTACGGGCAGTACTTC. V is TRBV6-2 or TRBV6-3 and J is TRBJ2-7; 8 bases agree with TRBD1. CDR3 length: 14 amino acids. The germline CDR1 and CDR2 sequences are MNHEY and SVGEGT.

The chain uses TRBV30 and TRBJ1-2; weak D call: TRBD1 (6 bases). CDR1 is GTSNPN, CDR2 SVGIG, per germline (reference sequence). The CDR3 totals 14 residues. Trimming left V 2 bases short and J 7 bases short, with 17 bases between. CDR3 sequence (DNA): TGTGCCTGGAGTCGACTTAACAGGGATGGTGGCTACACCTTC. It encodes CAWSRLNRDGGYTF. The entire variable domain, with the rest obtained from reference TRBV30 and TRBJ1-2, is as follows: SQTIHQWPATLVQPVGSPLSLECTVEGTSNPNLYWYRQAAGRGLQLLFYSVGIGQISSEVPQNLSASRPQDRQFILSSKKLLLSDSGFYLCAWSRLNRDGGYTFGSGTRLTVV.

In its sample, this clone is medium-sized. This rearrangement joins TRBV20-1 to TRBJ1-6, with D possibly being TRBD1 (6 bases). This CDR3 is 15 amino acids long. Germline assignment: CDR1 DFQATT and CDR2 SNEGSKA (reference sequence). V was pared by 4 bases and J by 10 bases, with 20 bases between. CDR3 protein: CSATVQGFLGSPLHF. In DNA, the CDR3 is TGCAGTGCTACCGTTCAGGGGTTCCTAGGATCACCCCTCCACTTT.

This clone is termed medium-sized. V gene TRBV25-1 combines with J gene TRBJ1-1; perhaps TRBD1 as D (6 bases). V lost 4 bases to trimming and J lost 6 bases, with 15 bases between them. The CDR3 covers 14 residues. Germline V gene data show CDR1 as MGHDK and CDR2 as SYGVNS. CDR3 coding DNA: TGTGCCAGCAGTGTTTCCCTAGGGGGGGCTGAAGCTTTCTTT. Translating it yields CASSVSLGGAEAFF.

The gene calls are TRBV3-1 and TRBJ1-2, with D unresolved. The germline V gene encodes CDR1 LGHDT and CDR2 YNNKEL (reference sequence). The CDR3 covers 12 residues. Between the trimmed V and J ends, which lost 1 base and 5 bases, there was a span of 5 bases. The DNA for the CDR3 is TGTGCCAGCAGCCAAGGGCAGTATGGCTACACCTTC. It yields the protein CASSQGQYGYTF.

This sequence joins TRBV20-1 and TRBJ2-7; tentatively, D is TRBD1 (5 bases). The CDR3 runs 12 residues. CDR1 and CDR2 (germline): DFQATT, SNEGSKA (reference sequence). V lost 4 bases, J lost 0 bases, and 7 bases lay in between. The CDR3 sequence: CSAIQGSYEQYF. The CDR3 bases are TGCAGTGCTATTCAGGGCTCCTACGAGCAGTACTTC.

The rearrangement links TRBV5-1 to TRBJ1-6, with 9 bases matching TRBD1. The J segment lost 7 bases and the V segment lost 4 bases, leaving 9 bases of the junction unmatched. CDR3 length: 16 amino acids. Germline loops: CDR1 SGHRS, CDR2 YFSETQ. The CDR3 is CASSPGVQGANSPLHF. As DNA, the CDR3 is TGCGCCAGCAGCCCCGGAGTACAGGGGGCAAATTCACCCCTCCACTTT.

The V and J genes are TRBV2 and TRBJ2-3, with TRBD2 matching over 10 bases. CDR1 SNHLY and CDR2 FYNNEI come from the germline V gene. V shed 2 bases and J 1 base; nucleotides not matched to a gene: 6. The CDR3 has 17 amino acids. CDR3 sequence: CASSESSGSRGTDTQYF. The CDR3 nucleotides are TGTGCCAGCAGTGAATCTAGCGGGAGTCGAGGCACAGATACGCAGTATTTT.

This clone is termed medium-sized. This chain links TRBV5-4 with TRBJ1-1, with a weak D call TRBD1 (6 bases). This CDR3 region has 17 residues. Germline loops: CDR1 SGHNT, CDR2 YYREEE (reference sequence). V was clipped by 1 base and J by 7 bases, with 23 bases between them. In nucleotides, the CDR3 is TGTGCCAGCAGCTTGTCCGGCCAGACGAGGGGGGGAATTGAAGCTTTCTTT. It encodes CASSLSGQTRGGIEAFF. Full variable domain (rest looked up from reference TRBV5-4 and TRBJ1-1): ETGVTQSPTHLIKTRGQQVTLRCSSQSGHNTVSWYQQALGQGPQFIFQYYREEENGRGNFPPRFSGLQFPNYSSELNVNALELDDSALYLCASSLSGQTRGGIEAFFGQGTRLTVV.

This clone was seen at least ten times. V usage is TRBV19 and J usage is TRBJ2-5; D unresolved. The V gene lost 1 base and the J gene lost 5 bases, with 11 bases spanning the gap. The CDR3 runs 14 residues. CDR1 is LNHDA, CDR2 SQIVND, per germline (reference sequence). The CDR3 sequence: CASSIVGDSETQYF. In nucleotides, the CDR3 is TGTGCCAGTAGTATAGTTGGTGACTCGGAGACCCAGTACTTC.

This chain links TRBV18 with TRBJ1-2; TRBD1 matches at 12 bases. CDR1 KGHSH and CDR2 LQKENI come from the germline V gene. Trimming at V came to 2 bases and at J to 5 bases, leaving 6 bases not matched to a gene. This CDR3 region has 16 residues. The CDR3 spells CASSPGTGGIRYGYTF. DNA of the CDR3: TGTGCCAGCTCACCAGGGACAGGGGGCATCCGATATGGCTACACCTTC.

Judged by abundance, this clone is medium-sized. The chain joins TRBV28 to TRBJ1-5, with D possibly matching TRBD1 (6 bases). Per germline, CDR1 MDHEN and CDR2 SYDVKM. This CDR3 region has 15 residues. The V end lost 6 bases, the J end lost 7 bases, and 19 bases lay between the germline ends. The CDR3 nucleotides read TGTGCCAGCAGGTCCCAGGGGTTAAGATGGCAGCCCCAGCATTTT. It is translated as CASRSQGLRWQPQHF.

This clone is medium-sized by share. The chain joins TRBV7-8 to TRBJ2-7; D gene uncertain. V gave up 1 base and J gave up 2 bases, with 9 bases separating them. CDR3 length equals 14 residues. CDR1 SGHVS and CDR2 FQNEAQ come from the germline V gene. CDR3 DNA sequence: TGTGCCAGCAGCTTAGGGTTAGGGACCTACGAGCAGTACTTC. Translation gives CASSLGLGTYEQYF.